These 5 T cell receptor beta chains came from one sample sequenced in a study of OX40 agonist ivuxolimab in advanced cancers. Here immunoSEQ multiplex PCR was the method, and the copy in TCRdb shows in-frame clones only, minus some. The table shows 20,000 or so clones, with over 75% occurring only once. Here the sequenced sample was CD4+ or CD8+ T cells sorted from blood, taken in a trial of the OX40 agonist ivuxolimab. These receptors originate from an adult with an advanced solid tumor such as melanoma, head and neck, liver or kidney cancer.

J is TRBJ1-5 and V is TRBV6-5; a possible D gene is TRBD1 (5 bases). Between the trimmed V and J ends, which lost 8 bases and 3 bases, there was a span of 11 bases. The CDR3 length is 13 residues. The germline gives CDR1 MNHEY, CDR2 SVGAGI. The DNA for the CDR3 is TGTGCCAGCCGGGGGAGTTACAATCAGCCCCAGCATTTT. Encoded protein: CASRGSYNQPQHF.

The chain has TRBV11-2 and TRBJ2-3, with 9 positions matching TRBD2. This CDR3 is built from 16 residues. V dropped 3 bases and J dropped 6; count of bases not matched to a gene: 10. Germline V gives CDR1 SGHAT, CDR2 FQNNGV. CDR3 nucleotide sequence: TGTGCCAGCAGCTTGGTCGCGGCGGGAGGGCCGGATACGCAGTATTTT. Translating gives CASSLVAAGGPDTQYF.

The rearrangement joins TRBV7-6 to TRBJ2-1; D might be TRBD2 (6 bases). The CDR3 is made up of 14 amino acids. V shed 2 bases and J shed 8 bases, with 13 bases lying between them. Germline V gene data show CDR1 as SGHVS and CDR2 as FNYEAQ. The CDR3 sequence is CASSLLGRGDEQFF. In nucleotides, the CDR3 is TGTGCCAGCAGCTTACTCGGGAGAGGGGATGAGCAGTTCTTC.

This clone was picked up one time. The CDR3 protein is CAIASGGSKETQYF. The DNA of the CDR3 is TGTGCCATCGCTAGCGGGGGGTCTAAAGAGACCCAGTACTTC. J is TRBJ2-5 and V is TRBV10-3; 11 nucleotides agree with TRBD2. Germline values: CDR1 ENHRY, CDR2 SYGVKD. The length of the CDR3 is 14 residues. The ends lost 8 bases at V and 3 bases at J; junction bases unmatched: 5.

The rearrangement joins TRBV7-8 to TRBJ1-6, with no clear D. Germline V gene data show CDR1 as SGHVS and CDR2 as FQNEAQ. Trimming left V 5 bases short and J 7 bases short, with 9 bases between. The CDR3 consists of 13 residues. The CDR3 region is CASSPRGNSPLHF. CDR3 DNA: TGTGCCAGCAGCCCTCGAGGCAATTCACCCCTCCACTTT.